A single T cell receptor beta chain is shown here with its context. The source of the sample is a study of low-dose radiotherapy and immunotherapy resistance in tumors. The wider study: Participants were given intravenous cyclophosphamide 200 mg/m2 every two weeks, one day before radiation and immunotherapy.

V lost 0 bases, J lost 3 bases, and 1 base stayed unmatched. The V gene's germline CDR1 is LGHNA and CDR2 YNFKEQ. This CDR3 contains 15 residues. Specified time point: before trial treatment. Treatment combined nivolumab, ipilimumab, aspirin, low-dose cyclophosphamide and low-dose radiotherapy in a dose-escalation trial. cDNA synthesis used a TRAV/TRBV-specific primer set for both chains. Using a constant-region primer together with a V-primer adapter, TCRs were subjected to roughly 20 PCR cycles of amplification. MiXCR, run by TCRdb on the reads, gives a single entry per CDR3 protein. The table has 65,000 to 95,000 distinct CDR3 sequences, under 20% seen once.

The source is a male donor with prostate cancer. The rearrangement joins TRBV4-2 to TRBJ2-7; 11 bases map to TRBD2. Sequences were derived from PBMCs, sampled before treatment. The CDR3 spells CASSQETSGVYEQYF. CDR3 nucleotide sequence: TGTGCCAGCAGCCAAGAGACTAGCGGGGTCTACGAGCAGTACTTC.